The 30 T cell receptor beta chains reported below all come from one sample, sequenced in a study of CD8 T cells in ankylosing spondylitis. Their antigens are not known. Study results and caveats: Within ankylosing spondylitis blood, a TCR beta motif made up of seven or eight highly homologous variants appeared to be characteristic.

TCRdb reprocessed the 5' RACE reads via MiXCR and lists one record per CDR3 protein. The sample has about 500,000 distinct CDR3 sequences, over 9.5% seen once. Sequencing was performed on blood, either unsorted or a sorted T cell fraction (not recorded which). The receptors here all came from a male donor with ankylosing spondylitis.

The chain is built from TRBV12-3 or TRBV12-4 and TRBJ2-3; no reliable D call. CDR3 length: 15 amino acids. The V and J ends lost 5 bases and 3 bases respectively, with 15 bases between them. In nucleotides, the CDR3 is TGTGCCAGCAGTCGCCCGGTTTATCGGACAGATACGCAGTATTTT. This codes for CASSRPVYRTDTQYF.

V is TRBV7-8 and J is TRBJ2-1; 9 bases fit TRBD1. Germline loops: CDR1 SGHVS, CDR2 FQNEAQ. J was trimmed by 9 bases and V by 5 bases; bases with no gene match: 8. The CDR3 runs to 14 residues. The CDR3 protein is CASSRRTGAGEQFF. The CDR3 DNA follows: TGTGCCAGCAGCCGACGGACAGGGGCAGGTGAGCAGTTCTTC.

This chain uses TRBV29-1 with TRBJ1-1, with D hard to call. Trimming removed 8 bases from V and 3 bases from J, with 13 bases in between. CDR3 length: 12 residues. Germline CDR1 and CDR2: SQVTM and ANQGSEA. For the CDR3, the DNA is TGCAGCAAAGCAAGGAGTGACACTGAAGCTTTCTTT. Residues: CSKARSDTEAFF.

This clonotype occurred many times. V and J are TRBV7-9 and TRBJ2-5; D may be TRBD1 (6 bases). Trimming removed 5 bases from V and 2 bases from J, with 12 bases in between. The CDR3 is 14 amino acids. Germline V gene lookup returns CDR1 SEHNR and CDR2 FQNEAQ (reference sequence). This CDR3 reads CASSLGTPQETQYF. For the CDR3, the DNA is TGTGCCAGCAGCCTTGGGACACCTCAAGAGACCCAGTACTTC.

The rearrangement uses TRBV2 and TRBJ2-5, with no clear D. The CDR3 has 14 residues. V was shortened by 0 bases and J by 1 base, with 6 bases between the two germline ends. CDR1 is SNHLY, CDR2 FYNNEI, per germline. CDR3 amino acids: CASSEAEIQETQYF. In DNA form, the CDR3 reads TGTGCCAGCAGTGAAGCCGAGATCCAAGAGACCCAGTACTTC.

The V call is TRBV11-1, the J call TRBJ2-3, with D perhaps TRBD2 (6 bases). V dropped 5 bases and J dropped 4 bases, with 19 bases sitting between them. The CDR3 is made up of 16 amino acids. Germline V gene lookup returns CDR1 SGHAT and CDR2 FQDESV (reference sequence). For the CDR3, the DNA is TGTGCCAGCAGCCGCCGAGCCGGGAGTAGCGCAGATACGCAGTATTTT. This sequence encodes CASSRRAGSSADTQYF.

This rearrangement joins TRBV12-3 or TRBV12-4 to TRBJ2-1; a possible D gene is TRBD1 (8 bases). Trimming removed 7 bases at V and 4 bases at J, with 14 bases between. This CDR3 is 14 amino acids long. The CDR3 spells CASTLQGGYNEQFF. The CDR3 DNA reads TGTGCCAGCACCCTACAGGGGGGGTACAATGAGCAGTTCTTC.

In its sample, this clonotype was seen a few times. The gene calls are TRBV5-1 and TRBJ2-3, with 9 bases fitting TRBD2. Germline V gene sequence: CDR1 SGHRS, CDR2 YFSETQ. V was clipped by 1 base and J by 6 bases; unmatched bases: 3. The CDR3 loop spans 14 amino acids. CDR3 bases: TGCGCCAGCAGCTTGCCAACTAGCGGGGATACGCAGTATTTT. Translation gives CASSLPTSGDTQYF.

This clonotype occurred a few times. The CDR3 region has the DNA TGTGCCACTTTTACGGGGGGGGGTAGCACAGATACGCAGTATTTT. This translates into CATFTGGGSTDTQYF. The chain has TRBV7-2 and TRBJ2-3; 8 bases line up with TRBD2. The trim removed 10 bases at V and 0 bases at J, leaving 9 bases unmatched. The CDR3 contains 15 residues. Germline loops: CDR1 SGHTA, CDR2 FQGNSA.

This rearrangement joins TRBV20-1 to TRBJ2-1; D might be TRBD2 (6 bases). V was shortened by 3 bases and J by 7 bases, with 13 bases between the two germline ends. The CDR3 loop spans 13 amino acids. Germline values: CDR1 DFQATT, CDR2 SNEGSKA (reference sequence). CDR3 sequence: CSASGRIGNEQFF. DNA of the CDR3: TGCAGTGCTAGCGGGAGAATCGGGAATGAGCAGTTCTTC.

The genes are TRBV5-1 and TRBJ2-2, with TRBD1 identical over 8 bases. After removal of 4 bases from V and 8 bases from J, the junction contained 7 bases not matched to a gene. Per germline, CDR1 SGHRS and CDR2 YFSETQ. This CDR3 comprises 14 residues. CDR3 nucleotide sequence: TGCGCCAGCAGCGCGGACAGGGTGGCTGGGGAGCTGTTTTTT. It codes for CASSADRVAGELFF. Supplemented by reference TRBV5-1 and TRBJ2-2, the full variable domain reads KAGVTQTPRYLIKTRGQQVTLSCSPISGHRSVSWYQQTPGQGLQFLFEYFSETQRNKGNFPGRFSGRQFSNSRSEMNVSTLELGDSALYLCASSADRVAGELFFGEGSRLTVL.

This clonotype was counted a few times. This rearrangement joins TRBV6-6 to TRBJ1-3; possibly TRBD1 for D (5 bases). CDR1 and CDR2 from the germline V gene are MNHNY and SVGAGI (reference sequence). The CDR3 has 11 amino acids. The ends were cut back, 6 bases at V and 11 bases at J, with 11 bases in the middle. The CDR3 loop reads CASRGGESIYF. The CDR3 DNA follows: TGTGCCAGCAGGGGGGGGGAATCCATATATTTT.

The J gene is TRBJ2-4, the V gene TRBV12-3 or TRBV12-4; perhaps TRBD2 as D (5 bases). The V end was cut by 2 bases, the J end by 9 bases, with 23 bases between. This CDR3 spans 17 amino acids. The CDR3 DNA follows: TGTGCCAGCAGTTTATTCACCGGGAAGGGCCCAAAAGGCATTCAGTACTTC. Translating it yields CASSLFTGKGPKGIQYF.

This clonotype was observed a handful of times. The rearrangement uses TRBV7-9 and TRBJ2-5, with D hard to call. In germline, CDR1 is SEHNR, CDR2 FQNEAQ (reference sequence). The CDR3 totals 13 residues. Trimming stripped 6 bases from V and 2 bases from J, with 10 bases between. CDR3 amino acids: CASRPRGQETQYF. CDR3 bases: TGTGCCAGCAGGCCCAGAGGACAAGAGACCCAGTACTTC. The full variable domain, in which reference TRBV7-9 and TRBJ2-5 provide the parts outside the CDR3, is DTGVSQNPRHKITKRGQNVTFRCDPISEHNRLYWYRQTLGQGPEFLTYFQNEAQLEKSRLLSDRFSAERPKGSFSTLEIQRTEQGDSAMYLCASRPRGQETQYFGPGTRLLVL.

The rearrangement links TRBV28 to TRBJ2-7; 7 bases line up with TRBD1. Germline trimming cut 5 bases from V and 4 bases from J; bases unmatched to any gene: 5. Germline V gene sequence: CDR1 MDHEN, CDR2 SYDVKM. CDR3 length: 13 amino acids. The CDR3 protein is CASSRQGRYEQYV. The CDR3 bases are TGTGCCAGCAGTCGACAGGGACGTTACGAGCAGTACGTC.

This clonotype has only one observation. At one end the junction does not follow the germline gene, possibly because of a read error. The chain recombines TRBV11-2 with TRBJ1-1; D is perhaps TRBD1 (5 bases). Germline values: CDR1 SGHAT, CDR2 FQNNGV. The CDR3 extends over 15 amino acids. The CDR3 DNA is TGTGCCAGCAGCTTAGGTTTGAGGGGCTGGACTGAAGCTGTCTTT. Encoded protein: CASSLGLRGWTEAVF.

This clonotype has a handful of counts. This chain's CDR3 is CAISESTGVGANVLTF. The CDR3 nucleotides are TGTGCCATCAGTGAGTCGACGGGGGTAGGGGCCAACGTCCTGACTTTC. The chain has TRBV10-3 and TRBJ2-6; tentative D call: TRBD2 (6 bases). Germline CDR1 is ENHRY and CDR2 is SYGVKD. The CDR3 sequence is 16 residues long. Trimming removed 0 bases at V and 4 bases at J, with 10 bases between.

The genes are TRBV7-2 and TRBJ1-5; D is uncertain. The CDR3 contains 16 residues. In germline, CDR1 is SGHTA, CDR2 FQGNSA. Trimming took off 5 bases at V and 2 bases at J, with 16 bases between the two ends. CDR3: CASSDGGTGGNQPQHF. CDR3 bases: TGTGCCAGCAGCGACGGAGGTACGGGCGGCAATCAGCCCCAGCATTTT.

The gene calls are TRBV12-3 or TRBV12-4 and TRBJ2-1; 9 bases align to TRBD1. The CDR3 consists of 18 residues. V trimming: 5 bases; J trimming: 6 bases; junction bases outside the gene matches: 17. This CDR3 is CASSLGTGTFGAGNEQFF. As DNA, the CDR3 is TGTGCCAGCAGTCTCGGGACAGGGACGTTTGGGGCCGGCAATGAGCAGTTCTTC.

The chain uses TRBV11-2 and TRBJ2-1; tentative D call: TRBD2 (7 bases). The CDR3 length is 16 residues. Germline values: CDR1 SGHAT, CDR2 FQNNGV. Trimming cost V 5 bases and J 4 bases, with 18 bases left between them. The CDR3 DNA sequence: TGTGCCAGCAGCCCAGAGAGGGGGGGAACTTACAATGAGCAGTTCTTC. Translation gives CASSPERGGTYNEQFF.

The chain recombines TRBV27 with TRBJ2-6; D is unclear. The CDR3 totals 13 residues. V was cut by 7 bases and J by 1 base, with 5 bases left in between. Germline lookup yields CDR1 MNHEY and CDR2 SMNVEV (reference sequence). CDR3 sequence reads: CASKWSGANVLTF. CDR3 nucleotide sequence: TGTGCCAGCAAGTGGTCTGGGGCCAACGTCCTGACTTTC.

CDR3 DNA sequence: TGCAGTGCTCCCTCCGCGGCTAGCGGGGAATACAATGAGCAGTTCTTC. Protein sequence: CSAPSAASGEYNEQFF. V gene TRBV20-1 combines with J gene TRBJ2-1; 9 nucleotides match TRBD2. CDR3 length: 16 residues. Germline CDR1 reads DFQATT; CDR2 reads SNEGSKA (reference sequence). With V trimmed by 5 bases and J by 4 bases, 12 bases remained unmatched.

There are a few counts of this clonotype. The gene calls are TRBV11-2 and TRBJ2-3, with 8 bases matching TRBD2. Losses at the gene ends were 5 bases for V and 5 bases for J; bases not matched to a gene: 12. Germline V gene data show CDR1 as SGHAT and CDR2 as FQNNGV. This CDR3 spans 16 amino acids. The CDR3 is CASSPRGSGSIDTQYF. Here the CDR3 DNA reads TGTGCCAGCAGCCCACGGGGGAGCGGGAGTATAGATACGCAGTATTTT.

This clonotype appeared a few times. One end of the junction varies from germline; a read error may be responsible. This chain connects TRBV6-5 to TRBJ1-3; 10 positions agree with TRBD1. This CDR3 has 9 residues. From germline, CDR1 is MNHEY and CDR2 SVGAGI. In DNA form, the CDR3 reads TGTGCCAGCAGGGGGACAGGGGATTTT. Translation: CASRGTGDF.

The CDR3 spells CATRLHNSPLHF. The DNA of the CDR3 is TGTGCCACCCGACTACATAATTCACCCCTCCACTTT. This chain joins TRBV3-1 and TRBJ1-6; D is unresolved. The germline CDR1 and CDR2 sequences are LGHDT and YNNKEL (reference sequence). CDR3 length: 12 amino acids. The V end was cut by 10 bases, the J end by 5 bases, with 9 bases between. Variable domain in full (rest from reference TRBV3-1 and TRBJ1-6): DTAVSQTPKYLVTQMGNDKSIKCEQNLGHDTMYWYKQDSKKFLKIMFSYNNKELIINETVPNRFSPKSPDKAHLNLHINSLELGDSAVYFCATRLHNSPLHFGNGTRLTVT.

This chain uses TRBV12-3 or TRBV12-4 with TRBJ1-2; D is perhaps TRBD1 (5 bases). CDR3 length: 14 residues. V lost 7 bases, J lost 7 bases, and 19 bases lay in between. The CDR3 loop reads CASTPSWGAGGYTF. In DNA form, the CDR3 reads TGTGCCAGCACTCCTTCATGGGGCGCAGGTGGCTACACCTTC.

This clonotype appeared many times. DNA of the CDR3: TGTGCCAGTAGTATATGGCTAGCGGGAACCAATGAGCAGTTCTTC. Translating gives CASSIWLAGTNEQFF. The chain is built from TRBV19 and TRBJ2-1; the match to TRBD2 covers 9 bases. The CDR3 contains 15 residues. V lost 2 bases, J lost 6 bases, and 5 bases stayed unmatched. The germline gives CDR1 LNHDA, CDR2 SQIVND (reference sequence).

This clonotype was seen many times. V usage is TRBV5-1 and J usage is TRBJ1-2; possibly TRBD1 for D (5 bases). Trimming stripped 3 bases from V and 4 bases from J, with 19 bases between. This CDR3 spans 16 amino acids. Germline V gene sequence: CDR1 SGHRS, CDR2 YFSETQ. The CDR3 loop is CASSSDSSLRGYGYTF. The CDR3 DNA follows: TGCGCCAGCAGCTCCGACAGTTCACTCCGGGGCTATGGCTACACCTTC.

This clonotype was counted a few times. The chain recombines TRBV5-1 with TRBJ1-1; possible D gene TRBD1, 6 bases. Germline values: CDR1 SGHRS, CDR2 YFSETQ. V was pared by 4 bases and J by 0 bases, with 22 bases between. CDR3 length equals 18 residues. The CDR3 DNA reads as TGCGCCAGCAGCCACGGGGGGGCCCAAACCTCAATGAACACTGAAGCTTTCTTT. Amino acid sequence: CASSHGGAQTSMNTEAFF. The full variable domain, with the rest looked up from reference TRBV5-1 and TRBJ1-1, is KAGVTQTPRYLIKTRGQQVTLSCSPISGHRSVSWYQQTPGQGLQFLFEYFSETQRNKGNFPGRFSGRQFSNSRSEMNVSTLELGDSALYLCASSHGGAQTSMNTEAFFGQGTRLTVV.

This chain links TRBV20-1 with TRBJ2-5; 9 bases are a match to TRBD2. Per germline, CDR1 DFQATT and CDR2 SNEGSKA (reference sequence). The CDR3 length is 15 residues. The V and J ends lost 5 bases and 3 bases, in that order; junction bases with no gene match: 10. The CDR3 spells CSAPSQAGGEETQYF. CDR3 DNA: TGCAGTGCTCCATCGCAGGCGGGAGGGGAAGAGACCCAGTACTTC.